Listed below are T cell receptor beta chains from one sample, sequenced in a study of shared clonotypes between healthy human individuals. Sequenced by immunoSEQ multiplex PCR; TCRdb stores in-frame clones only, minus some. The table lists around 1.6 million clones, 98% of them singletons, with around 0.47% in the top ten. Sequenced input: naive CD4+ T cells sorted from blood. The receptors stem from a man aged 25-45 years in good health. Both conserved end residues are part of each CDR3. The order of the fields is J gene, D gene, clone size, V gene, CDR3 length, CDR3 DNA, CDR3 protein. The D gene is left open where the match is weak. Part of the rows lack a size; the others show once, few, many or a class for expanded clones.

J: TRBJ2-4; D: TRBD1; size: .; V: TRBV28; length: 13; DNA: TGTGCCAGCAGTTTAGGGACAGGGGACATTCAGTACTTC; CDR3: CASSLGTGDIQYF
J: TRBJ1-1; D: .; size: .; V: TRBV5-1; length: 16; DNA: TGCGCCAGCAGCTTGGGTTTTGGACAGCTGTACACTGAAGCTTTCTTT; CDR3: CASSLGFGQLYTEAFF
J: TRBJ2-2; D: .; size: .; V: TRBV7-6; length: 14; DNA: TGTGCCAGCAGCTTACTGGCTAGTGACGGGGAGCTGTTTTTT; CDR3: CASSLLASDGELFF
J: TRBJ1-3; D: TRBD1; size: .; V: TRBV5-4; length: 15; DNA: TGTGCCAGCAGCCTACAGGGGGCGCGGGGAAACACCATATATTTT; CDR3: CASSLQGARGNTIYF
J: TRBJ2-1; D: .; size: .; V: TRBV7-9; length: 15; DNA: TGTGCCAGCAGTTTCTCGGTCCTAATCTCCAATGAGCAGTTCTTC; CDR3: CASSFSVLISNEQFF
J: TRBJ1-5; D: TRBD1; size: once; V: TRBV6-1; length: 13; DNA: TGTGCCAGCAGTCTGGACAGGGCCTACCCCCAGCATTTT; CDR3: CASSLDRAYPQHF
J: TRBJ2-5; D: .; size: .; V: TRBV11-2; length: 13; DNA: TGTGCCAGCAGCCCGTCGGGGCAACAGACCCAGTACTTC; CDR3: CASSPSGQQTQYF
J: TRBJ1-5; D: .; size: .; V: TRBV6-6; length: 15; DNA: TGTGCCAGCAGTTCACTTCGGAGGGGGTATCAGCCCCAGCATTTT; CDR3: CASSSLRRGYQPQHF
J: TRBJ2-3; D: .; size: .; V: TRBV5-6; length: 13; DNA: TGTGCCAGCAGCTTGAAACAGACAGATACGCAGTATTTT; CDR3: CASSLKQTDTQYF
J: TRBJ2-1; D: TRBD2; size: .; V: TRBV29-1; length: 15; DNA: TGCAGCGTTGGTCGGACTAGCGGGAGAAACAATGAGCAGTTCTTC; CDR3: CSVGRTSGRNNEQFF
J: TRBJ1-4; D: .; size: .; V: TRBV4-2; length: 16; DNA: TGTGCCAGCAGCCCCAGTGGAGGGGGACCTAATGAAAAACTGTTTTTT; CDR3: CASSPSGGGPNEKLFF
J: TRBJ2-3; D: .; size: .; V: TRBV7-6; length: 15; DNA: TGTGCCAGCAGCTTAGACATCGCTAGCACAGATACGCAGTATTTT; CDR3: CASSLDIASTDTQYF
J: TRBJ1-2; D: TRBD1; size: .; V: TRBV15; length: 15; DNA: TGTGCCACCAGCAGGAGGACAGGGGGCTTTAATGGCTACACCTTC; CDR3: CATSRRTGGFNGYTF
J: TRBJ1-3; D: .; size: once; V: TRBV10-3; length: 16; DNA: TGTGCCATTTCCCGACCTCACACGGAATCTGGAAACACCATATATTTT; CDR3: CAISRPHTESGNTIYF
J: TRBJ2-1; D: TRBD2; size: .; V: TRBV18; length: 16; DNA: TGTGCCAGCTCTCCGTGGCCTAGCGGGAGAGGCAATGAGCAGTTCTTC; CDR3: CASSPWPSGRGNEQFF
J: TRBJ2-3; D: .; size: .; V: TRBV7-2; length: 14; DNA: TGTGCCAGCAGCTTCAATGGGGGCACAGATACGCAGTATTTT; CDR3: CASSFNGGTDTQYF
J: TRBJ1-5; D: .; size: once; V: TRBV6-5; length: 16; DNA: TGTGCCAGCAGTTCAGGGCCCGGCTGGAGCAATCAGCCCCAGCATTTT; CDR3: CASSSGPGWSNQPQHF
J: TRBJ1-3; D: .; size: .; V: TRBV28; length: 15; DNA: TGTGCCAGCCGCCAGGGGTGGGTCTTCGGGAACACCATATATTTT; CDR3: CASRQGWVFGNTIYF
J: TRBJ2-3; D: .; size: .; V: TRBV15; length: 15; DNA: TGTGCCACCAGCAGAGATGGGGATCGCACAGATACGCAGTATTTT; CDR3: CATSRDGDRTDTQYF
J: TRBJ2-1; D: .; size: .; V: TRBV25-1; length: 15; DNA: TGTGCCAGCAGTGACGCGGCAGGGCTGCATCATGAGCAGTTCTTC; CDR3: CASSDAAGLHHEQFF
J: TRBJ2-1; D: .; size: .; V: TRBV6-1; length: 13; DNA: TGTGCCAGCGTCCGGGACTCTTACAATGAGCAGTTCTTC; CDR3: CASVRDSYNEQFF
J: TRBJ2-7; D: .; size: .; V: TRBV28; length: 14; DNA: TGTGCCAGCAGTTTACCCGGGTGGTCCTACGAGCAGTACTTC; CDR3: CASSLPGWSYEQYF
J: TRBJ1-2; D: TRBD1; size: .; V: TRBV6-1; length: 14; DNA: TGTGCCAGCAGCGGACAGGGCGTACACTATGGCTACACCTTC; CDR3: CASSGQGVHYGYTF
J: TRBJ1-1; D: TRBD1; size: .; V: TRBV30; length: 11; DNA: TGTGCCTGGGCCCGGGACAGCGGAGCTTTCTTT; CDR3: CAWARDSGAFF
J: TRBJ2-1; D: .; size: few; V: TRBV28; length: 15; DNA: TGTGCCAGCAGTTTATGGCCAGGAAAGTACAATGAGCAGTTCTTC; CDR3: CASSLWPGKYNEQFF
J: TRBJ2-3; D: .; size: .; V: TRBV11-2; length: 14; DNA: TGTGCCAGCAGCGGTCGTGGGGGGACAGATACGCAGTATTTT; CDR3: CASSGRGGTDTQYF
J: TRBJ1-2; D: .; size: .; V: TRBV9; length: 15; DNA: TGTGCCAGCAGCGCACGACTACACCCCAATGATCGCTACACCTTC; CDR3: CASSARLHPNDRYTF
J: TRBJ2-2; D: .; size: once; V: TRBV21-1; length: 15; DNA: TGTGCCAGCAGCAAAATAGGCCTAGCTGCCGGGGAGCTGTTTTTT; CDR3: CASSKIGLAAGELFF
J: TRBJ1-5; D: .; size: .; V: TRBV7-3; length: 13; DNA: TGTGCCAGCAGCTTAACGGGAAATCAGCCCCAGCATTTT; CDR3: CASSLTGNQPQHF
J: TRBJ1-2; D: .; size: once; V: TRBV10-3; length: 15; DNA: TGTGCCATCAGTGGGACTGGACAGCCTTTCTATGGCTACACCTTC; CDR3: CAISGTGQPFYGYTF
J: TRBJ2-7; D: .; size: .; V: TRBV5-4; length: 15; DNA: TGTGCCAGCAGCTTGGGGGGACGGACCGCCTACGAGCAGTACTTC; CDR3: CASSLGGRTAYEQYF
J: TRBJ2-7; D: .; size: .; V: TRBV10-2; length: 15; DNA: TGCGCCAGCACTGAATCTCTAGCGTATAGCTACGAGCAGTACTTC; CDR3: CASTESLAYSYEQYF
J: TRBJ1-2; D: TRBD1; size: .; V: TRBV7-2; length: 14; DNA: TGTGCCAGCAGCTTTACAGGGGCGGAAGTTGGCTACACCTTC; CDR3: CASSFTGAEVGYTF
J: TRBJ2-7; D: TRBD2; size: .; V: TRBV6-6; length: 14; DNA: TGTGCCAGCACTCCCCTGGGGGGGGTCTACGAGCAGTACTTC; CDR3: CASTPLGGVYEQYF
J: TRBJ2-5; D: TRBD2; size: once; V: TRBV7-9; length: 14; DNA: TGTGCCAGCAGCTTTACTAGCGGGTTTGAGACCCAGTACTTC; CDR3: CASSFTSGFETQYF
J: TRBJ2-3; D: .; size: .; V: TRBV4-3; length: 15; DNA: TGCGCCAGCAGCCAACAACTATTACCCACAGATACGCAGTATTTT; CDR3: CASSQQLLPTDTQYF
J: TRBJ1-1; D: TRBD1; size: once; V: TRBV5-1; length: 12; DNA: TGCGCCAGCAGCTGGGACAGGACTGAAGCTTTCTTT; CDR3: CASSWDRTEAFF
J: TRBJ2-1; D: .; size: .; V: TRBV9; length: 15; DNA: TGTGCCAGCAGCGTAGGGGGGAGTGGACACAATGAGCAGTTCTTC; CDR3: CASSVGGSGHNEQFF
J: TRBJ2-1; D: TRBD1; size: .; V: TRBV9; length: 16; DNA: TGTGCCAGCAGCGTAGCAGGACAGGGGGCGAGTGGTGAGCAGTTCTTC; CDR3: CASSVAGQGASGEQFF
J: TRBJ2-7; D: .; size: once; V: TRBV10-1; length: 13; DNA: TGCGCCAGCAGTGATGGAGGGGACTACGAGCAGTACTTC; CDR3: CASSDGGDYEQYF
J: TRBJ2-3; D: .; size: .; V: TRBV29-1; length: 13; DNA: TGCAGCGTTGGGGACACCCTCACAGATACGCAGTATTTT; CDR3: CSVGDTLTDTQYF